Included here is one T cell receptor beta chain sequence, with context. This clone has just a few counts. The antigen this receptor binds is unknown. No much larger clonotype is one base removed from it; base qualities were not supplied. V loses 0 bases of germline sequence and J loses 4 bases, and the interval between the two ends is 13 bases. Taken from cysteine to phenylalanine, the CDR3 has 16 residues. Kept here is only the CDR3 DNA, which spans 48 bases and is read in frame from base 1. CDR1 and CDR2 are read off the germline V gene as LGHNA and YSLEER. The data originate from a study of cytotoxic CD8 clonotypes in ibrutinib-treated CLL (dated by TCRdb to the early 2020s). About the study as a whole: The cohort included about 15 treatment-naive and about a dozen relapsed/refractory patients; roughly 17 were IGHV unmutated. Partial responses were observed in some 24 patients and complete responses in 2; after a median follow-up of 68 months, remission was maintained in 15 or so patients and progression was observed in approximately 12. The response samples were drawn at a median of approximately 12 months into treatment, with a range of roughly 6 to 40 months. On average, each sample yielded around 270,000 productive templates and tens of thousands of productive rearrangements. Longitudinal samples were available for about 30% of the 86 trial participants. Cryopreserved peripheral blood mononuclear cells were obtained before treatment, at response, and at either sustained remission or disease progression. Every sample from remission and from progressive disease was obtained while the patients were still on ibrutinib.

On a MiSeq, deep resolution sequencing aimed for a depth between 1 in 1 million and 1 in 200,000 T cells, with each clonotype covered about 9.2x on average. The immunoSEQ hsTCRB Kit was used to generate the TCR beta libraries. In the source study's methods: The data were analyzed with ImmunoSEQ Analyzer and ImmunoSEQ Data Assistant, and V, D and J gene assignments followed IMGT definitions. Clonality was computed as one minus normalized Shannon entropy of productive rearrangement frequencies, ranging from 0 to 1. Only overrepresented clonotypes making up at least 0.05% of the repertoire of each patient were included in the public clonotype analysis. Approximately 12 age-matched healthy donor repertoires from immuneACCESS were used as controls for clonality. TCRdb stores this immuneACCESS table with in-frame sequences only. Part of the clones is absent; in the studies checked, under half of the shortfall reflects unresolved V genes, and no reason is known for the rest. From that table come the V and J calls and clone size; the DNA was used to work out D and trimming. The sample table records about 200,000 clones; approximately 72% of these occur just once. The ten most abundant clones make up under 15% of the sample.

The time point label for this specimen denotes: roughly 23 months on ibrutinib. For TCR beta library preparation, 2 to 2.5 micrograms of genomic DNA were isolated from cryopreserved PBMCs. High-throughput TCR beta sequencing was performed on longitudinal blood samples from CLL patients receiving ibrutinib monotherapy. The patients took part in an open-label, single-center phase 2 trial of ibrutinib monotherapy. What the authors observed across the whole study: An increase in clonality was observed at ibrutinib response, with clonality remaining stable during sustained remission and falling back toward baseline at progression. Sustained-remission and progressing patients did not have matched sampling times, and lymph node repertoires were not examined. At baseline, clonality was higher than in age-matched healthy donors and showed a strong correlation with circulating CD8+ T-cell counts. Public clonotypes were rare and either shrank or stayed stable during treatment, and the rise in clonality at ibrutinib response reflected expansion of private clonotypes.

The specimen was PBMCs, collected after 24 months of ibrutinib treatment. This clonotype was sampled from a human donor with chronic lymphocytic leukemia. This receptor chain uses TRBV4-3 and TRBJ1-5; TRBD1 is a weak D gene call, 6 bases matching. The CDR3 region: CASSQEVGTLNQPQHF. The DNA sequence is TGCGCCAGCAGCCAAGAAGTAGGGACATTAAATCAGCCCCAGCATTTT.